This TCR beta chain was sequenced for a study of blood T cells in healthy people across ages. Together with a sample-barcoded 5' primer, a J-beta primer mix was included in a second PCR lasting about 6 to 12 cycles. MiXCR was run by TCRdb on the 5' RACE reads, yielding one entry per CDR3 protein. This sample has about 2 million distinct CDR3 sequences, with less than 50% found just once. Germline V gives CDR1 SSHAT, CDR2 FNYEAQ (reference sequence). This CDR3 contains 14 residues. Material for sequencing was blood. The clonotype was recovered from a woman in her thirties or forties in good health. V usage is TRBV7-7 and J usage is TRBJ2-5, with D perhaps matching TRBD2 (5 bases). The CDR3 DNA sequence: TGTGCTGGCAGCTTACTAGTGAGTGGGGAGACCCAGTACTTC. Its protein is CAGSLLVSGETQYF.